The next 12 T cell receptor beta chains were all read from a single sample in a study of cytomegalovirus exposure and HLA in healthy donors. Primers for the PCR totalled 60 Vbeta and 13 Jbeta. Clones were sequenced by immunoSEQ multiplex PCR, and TCRdb holds only the in-frame ones, with some missing. The profile shows 100,000 to 150,000 clones, over 70% of them singletons. The sample comprised PBMCs. These receptors were taken from a woman in her fifties or sixties in good health and CMV-seronegative.

CDR3 region: CASSLGLYETQYF. CDR3 sequence (DNA): TGTGCCAGCAGCCTAGGACTATATGAGACCCAGTACTTC. This chain connects TRBV7-9 to TRBJ2-5, with TRBD2 as a possible D gene (6 bases). CDR3 length: 13 residues. Per the germline V gene, CDR1 is SEHNR and CDR2 is FQNEAQ (reference sequence). V was trimmed by 5 bases and J by 5 bases, leaving 12 bases between them.

The V and J genes are TRBV25-1 and TRBJ1-1; D ambiguous. Germline CDR1 MGHDK, CDR2 SYGVNS. V lost 11 bases to trimming and J lost 6 bases, with 16 bases between them. The CDR3 is 12 amino acids. CDR3 sequence: CALIGRDSEAFF. The CDR3 coding sequence is TGTGCCCTGATAGGGAGGGATTCTGAAGCTTTCTTT.

The V and J genes are TRBV28 and TRBJ2-3; 7 bases fit TRBD2. This CDR3 has 14 amino acids. Germline V gives CDR1 MDHEN, CDR2 SYDVKM. The V segment lost 3 bases and the J segment 2 bases; nucleotides outside the gene matches: 2. CDR3 residues: CASSFTSATDTQYF. CDR3 sequence (DNA): TGTGCCAGCAGTTTTACTAGCGCCACAGATACGCAGTATTTT.

V is TRBV19 and J is TRBJ2-7, with 8 bases identical to TRBD2. Trimming at V came to 6 bases and at J to 5 bases, leaving 9 bases not matched to a gene. The CDR3 runs 14 residues. Looked up from germline, CDR1 is LNHDA and CDR2 is SQIVND (reference sequence). CDR3 sequence (DNA): TGTGCCAGTAGCTTTCTCGGGACTAGTCACGAGCAGTACTTC. This encodes CASSFLGTSHEQYF.

This chain links TRBV5-1 with TRBJ1-2, with 9 bases that match TRBD1. CDR1 and CDR2 (germline): SGHRS, YFSETQ. With V trimmed by 4 bases and J by 8 bases, 6 bases remained unmatched. The CDR3 is 13 residues long. The DNA for the CDR3 is TGCGCCAGCAGCCAGGGACAGGGCCGAGGCTACACCTTC. It specifies CASSQGQGRGYTF.

On this clone itself: A read error may account for a junction end that differs from germline. DNA for the CDR3: TGTTCCAGCAGCTTATTCCGAGCTTGGGTCAGACAATCGAACGCTGAAGCTTTCTTT. It encodes CSSSLFRAWVRQSNAEAFF. The gene calls are TRBV7-9 and TRBJ1-1; D call uncertain. The CDR3 length is 19 residues. CDR1 and CDR2 (germline): SEHNR, FQNEAQ (reference sequence).

The chain carries TRBV2 and TRBJ2-3; D might be TRBD1 (6 bases). The V gene lost 6 bases and the J gene lost 2 bases, with 18 bases spanning the gap. Germline CDR1 is SNHLY and CDR2 is FYNNEI. The CDR3 loop spans 16 amino acids. The CDR3 bases are TGTGCCAGCAGAAAAACCGGGACAAACCTCACAGATACGCAGTATTTT. Translated, it gives CASRKTGTNLTDTQYF.

This clone was detected only once. The chain joins TRBV5-1 to TRBJ2-7; 8 nucleotides match TRBD1. The germline gives CDR1 SGHRS, CDR2 YFSETQ. Germline trimming cut 4 bases from V and 4 bases from J; bases unmatched to any gene: 7. The CDR3 contains 14 residues. In DNA form, the CDR3 reads TGCGCCAGCAGCCCAGGACAGGGTCATTACGAGCAGTACTTC. Translated, it gives CASSPGQGHYEQYF.

The table lists this clone with a few counts. The CDR3 protein is CASRYRGGEEKLFF. CDR3 bases: TGTGCCAGCAGATACAGGGGGGGCGAAGAAAAACTGTTTTTT. The chain carries TRBV6-1 and TRBJ1-4; 8 bases map to TRBD1. The germline gives CDR1 MNHNS, CDR2 SASEGT. J lost 8 bases, V lost 6 bases, and 8 bases had no gene match. The CDR3 has 14 amino acids.

The chain employs TRBV27 and TRBJ1-5; D is unresolved. This CDR3 spans 14 amino acids. V was pared by 10 bases and J by 0 bases, with 13 bases between. From germline, CDR1 is MNHEY and CDR2 SMNVEV (reference sequence). This chain's CDR3 is CAMNRRDSNQPQHF. The CDR3 nucleotides read TGTGCCATGAACCGGAGAGATAGCAATCAGCCCCAGCATTTT.

V usage is TRBV2 and J usage is TRBJ1-5; D is ambiguous. V shed 7 bases and J shed 4 bases, with 17 bases lying between them. Per germline, CDR1 SNHLY and CDR2 FYNNEI. The CDR3 is 15 residues long. The CDR3 region is CASIAIPEDNQPQHF. CDR3 sequence (DNA): TGTGCCAGCATTGCCATCCCGGAGGATAATCAGCCCCAGCATTTT. Drawing the rest from reference TRBV2 and TRBJ1-5, the complete variable domain is EPEVTQTPSHQVTQMGQEVILRCVPISNHLYFYWYRQILGQKVEFLVSFYNNEISEKSEIFDDQFSVERPDGSNFTLKIRSTKLEDSAMYFCASIAIPEDNQPQHFGDGTRLSIL.

Worth noting for this clone: Relative to the germline gene, one junction end is altered; a read error may explain this. The rearrangement uses TRBV7-9 and TRBJ2-7; 8 bases map to TRBD1. CDR3 length equals 12 residues. CDR1 and CDR2 from the germline V gene are SEHNR and FQNEAQ (reference sequence). CDR3 sequence (DNA): TGTTCCAGCAGCCTGGACAGGGACGAGCAGTACTTC. Its translation: CSSSLDRDEQYF.